Following are 23 T cell receptor beta chains from one sample sequenced in a study of blood T cell repertoires in COVID-19. The method was immunoSEQ multiplex PCR; TCRdb's version includes in-frame clones alone and lacks a portion of them. The table has tens of thousands of clones, roughly nine tenths seen once. Material: peripheral blood. The receptors here all came from a man in his 60s with acute or convalescent COVID-19.

The chain combines TRBV3-1 (or the pseudogene TRBV3-2) with TRBJ1-6; 10 bases fit TRBD1. CDR3 length equals 18 residues. Germline V gene lookup returns CDR1 LGHDT and CDR2 YNNKEL (reference sequence). V shed 4 bases and J 4 bases; nucleotides not matched to a gene: 10. CDR3 amino acids: CASSRAIMGQGYNSPLHF. CDR3 nucleotide sequence: TGTGCCAGCAGCCGAGCCATCATGGGACAGGGGTATAATTCACCCCTCCACTTT.

The chain has TRBV7-9 and TRBJ1-3; D is uncertain. V was clipped by 3 bases and J by 4 bases, with 10 bases between them. Germline-derived CDR1 and CDR2 are SEHNR and FQNEAQ (reference sequence). This CDR3 has 14 amino acids. CDR3 loop: CASSFEQPGNTIYF. CDR3 in DNA: TGTGCCAGCAGCTTCGAACAACCCGGAAACACCATATATTTT.

The rearrangement uses TRBV29-1 and TRBJ1-5; TRBD1 is a possible D gene (6 bases). V lost 4 bases, J lost 3 bases, and 7 bases lay in between. The germline CDR1 and CDR2 sequences are SQVTM and ANQGSEA. The CDR3 runs to 12 residues. Here the CDR3 DNA reads TGCAGCGTTGGGGGACACAATCAGCCCCAGCATTTT. Translated, it gives CSVGGHNQPQHF.

This rearrangement joins TRBV6-6 to TRBJ2-3; 10 bases fit TRBD1. In germline, CDR1 is MNHNY, CDR2 SVGAGI (reference sequence). The J segment lost 1 base and the V segment lost 4 bases, leaving 5 bases of the junction unmatched. The CDR3 sequence is 16 residues long. The CDR3 sequence: CASSWDRGLGTDTQYF. The CDR3 coding sequence is TGTGCCAGCAGTTGGGACAGGGGCCTCGGCACAGATACGCAGTATTTT.

This clone was seen a single time. J is TRBJ2-3 and V is TRBV9; 9 bases line up with TRBD1. The CDR3 runs to 14 residues. Germline V gene sequence: CDR1 SGDLS, CDR2 YYNGEE. The junction had 4 bases not matched to a gene; V was cut back by 4 bases and J by 4 bases. CDR3 sequence (DNA): TGTGCCAGCAGCCCACGGACAGGGGCAGATACGCAGTATTTT. This sequence encodes CASSPRTGADTQYF.

V gene TRBV10-2 combines with J gene TRBJ2-1, with TRBD1 matching 7 bases. The CDR3 spans 12 residues. The junction had 4 bases not matched to a gene; V was cut back by 7 bases and J by 7 bases. The V gene's germline CDR1 is WSHSY and CDR2 SAAADI. CDR3 amino acids: CASKGASNEQFF. The DNA for the CDR3 is TGCGCCAGCAAGGGGGCGTCAAATGAGCAGTTCTTC.

CDR3 in amino acids: CASSSGQGDYGYTF. The DNA for the CDR3 is TGTGCCAGCAGCTCGGGACAGGGGGACTATGGCTACACCTTC. This rearrangement joins TRBV5-6 to TRBJ1-2, with 11 bases matching TRBD1. CDR1 is SGHDT and CDR2 is YYEEEE in the germline V gene. After removal of 3 bases from V and 3 bases from J, the junction contained 1 base not matched to a gene. This CDR3 spans 14 amino acids.

The chain links TRBV7-9 to TRBJ2-3, with 9 bases matching TRBD1. CDR3 size: 16 residues. Germline V gene lookup returns CDR1 SEHNR and CDR2 FQNEAQ (reference sequence). J lost 6 bases, V lost 5 bases, and 12 bases had no gene match. CDR3 region: CASSETGGWSEDTQYF. The CDR3, as DNA: TGTGCCAGCAGCGAGACAGGGGGTTGGTCCGAGGATACGCAGTATTTT.

The V and J genes are TRBV27 and TRBJ1-2; possible D gene TRBD1, 5 bases. Germline assignment: CDR1 MNHEY and CDR2 SMNVEV (reference sequence). This CDR3 has 15 amino acids. Trimming cost V 1 base and J 5 bases, with 14 bases left between them. CDR3 nucleotides: TGTGCCAGCAGTTTATTAGGGGCGGGACTATATGGCTACACCTTC. Translation: CASSLLGAGLYGYTF.

V usage is TRBV6-1 and J usage is TRBJ1-4; D not resolved. Trimming cost V 2 bases and J 8 bases, with 18 bases left between them. Germline CDR1 reads MNHNS; CDR2 reads SASEGT. The CDR3 length is 16 residues. In DNA form, the CDR3 reads TGTGCCAGCAGTGAACTATTTACGGGGAGAGAAGAAAAACTGTTTTTT. As protein: CASSELFTGREEKLFF.

By share of the sample, this clone is medium-sized. This chain uses TRBV9 with TRBJ1-5, with a tentative D call TRBD1 (5 bases). The CDR3 sequence is 15 residues long. Deletions cut 1 base from V and 7 bases from J, with 15 bases between. In germline, CDR1 is SGDLS, CDR2 YYNGEE. The CDR3 DNA reads TGTGCCAGCAGCGTACTGAATGACAGTAGGCAGCCCCAGCATTTT. Amino acid sequence: CASSVLNDSRQPQHF.

The chain recombines TRBV6-5 with TRBJ1-2; TRBD1 aligns across 7 bases. Germline CDR1 reads MNHEY; CDR2 reads SVGAGI. The CDR3 loop spans 12 amino acids. The ends lost 7 bases at V and 6 bases at J; junction bases unmatched: 5. The CDR3 region has the DNA TGTGCCAGCACGTTACAGGGGAATGGCTACACCTTC. This sequence encodes CASTLQGNGYTF.

The rearrangement links TRBV5-1 to TRBJ1-2, with D tentatively TRBD1 (6 bases). Trimming took off 4 bases at V and 4 bases at J, with 8 bases between the two ends. Germline V lookup: CDR1 SGHRS, CDR2 YFSETQ. The CDR3 is 12 amino acids. CDR3 in amino acids: CASSTGTYGYTF. The CDR3 DNA reads as TGCGCCAGCAGCACAGGGACCTATGGCTACACCTTC.

The V and J genes are TRBV2 and TRBJ1-4; 8 bases map to TRBD1. The length of the CDR3 is 14 residues. The V and J ends lost 1 base and 7 bases, in that order; junction bases with no gene match: 2. In germline, CDR1 is SNHLY, CDR2 FYNNEI. The chain's CDR3 is CASSEGTGSEKLFF. CDR3 in DNA: TGTGCCAGCAGTGAAGGGACAGGGAGTGAAAAACTGTTTTTT.

The genes are TRBV3-1 (or the pseudogene TRBV3-2) and TRBJ2-5, with 8 bases identical to TRBD1. The CDR3 is 15 residues long. Germline values: CDR1 LGHDT, CDR2 YNNKEL (reference sequence). Trimming removed 5 bases from V and 5 bases from J; junction bases left unmatched: 10. The CDR3 is CASSWTDRGVETQYF. The DNA of the CDR3 is TGTGCCAGCAGCTGGACTGACAGGGGTGTGGAGACCCAGTACTTC.

V is TRBV2 and J is TRBJ2-3; weak D call: TRBD1 (6 bases). Between the trimmed V and J ends, which lost 7 bases and 2 bases, there was a span of 13 bases. Germline V gene sequence: CDR1 SNHLY, CDR2 FYNNEI. This CDR3 is 14 amino acids long. CDR3 sequence (DNA): TGTGCCAGCACCCCTCAGGGGTACACAGATACGCAGTATTTT. Its translation: CASTPQGYTDTQYF.

This chain joins TRBV19 and TRBJ1-1; tentative D call: TRBD1 (5 bases). The CDR3 loop spans 14 amino acids. V was pared by 6 bases and J by 4 bases, with 15 bases between. Germline CDR1 is LNHDA and CDR2 is SQIVND (reference sequence). Here the CDR3 DNA reads TGTGCCAGTAGATGGGGGGGGTCCGGCACTGAAGCTTTCTTT. Translated, it gives CASRWGGSGTEAFF.

The chain is built from TRBV4-1 and TRBJ1-2; D is unclear. There are 16 residues in the CDR3. Trimming cost V 0 bases and J 4 bases, with 15 bases left between them. The germline V gene has CDR1 MGHRA and CDR2 YSYEKL. CDR3 region: CASSQDMPGSLYGYTF. In DNA form, the CDR3 reads TGCGCCAGCAGCCAAGATATGCCCGGGAGCCTCTATGGCTACACCTTC.

The V gene is TRBV6-2 or TRBV6-3, the J gene TRBJ1-1, with 7 bases fitting TRBD1. From germline, CDR1 is MNHEY and CDR2 SVGEGT. V shed 6 bases, J shed 0 bases, and the junction held 19 bases outside the gene matches. The CDR3 is 19 residues long. The CDR3: CASSPPLGQAAIVNTEAFF. DNA of the CDR3: TGTGCCAGCAGCCCGCCCCTCGGACAGGCAGCAATAGTGAACACTGAAGCTTTCTTT.

This chain connects TRBV2 to TRBJ1-1, with D perhaps TRBD1 (5 bases). This CDR3 spans 14 amino acids. V was cut by 6 bases and J by 1 base, with 12 bases left in between. Germline V gene lookup returns CDR1 SNHLY and CDR2 FYNNEI. The CDR3 DNA reads as TGTGCCAGCAGGGTCAGGGTAGGGAACACTGAAGCTTTCTTT. Translating it yields CASRVRVGNTEAFF.

The rearrangement uses TRBV19 and TRBJ1-1; weak D call: TRBD1 (6 bases). Germline V lookup: CDR1 LNHDA, CDR2 SQIVND (reference sequence). V lost 0 bases to trimming and J lost 5 bases, with 13 bases between them. The CDR3 has 15 amino acids. CDR3 amino acids: CASSIDLRGYTEAFF. In DNA form, the CDR3 reads TGTGCCAGTAGTATAGATCTAAGGGGGTATACTGAAGCTTTCTTT.

V gene TRBV24-1 combines with J gene TRBJ1-5; TRBD1 agrees at 8 bases. V lost 12 bases and J lost 3; bases outside the gene matches: 15. Germline CDR1 reads KGHDR; CDR2 reads SFDVKD. CDR3 length equals 16 residues. CDR3 residues: CAPGQGHEEFNQPQHF. DNA of the CDR3: TGTGCCCCCGGACAGGGACATGAGGAGTTCAATCAGCCCCAGCATTTT.

With regard to this clone: The sample has other DNA sequences that encode this CDR3 too. In DNA, the CDR3 is TGCGCCAGCAGCTTGTTACAGGGGACCTACAATGAGCAGTTCTTC. Amino acids: CASSLLQGTYNEQFF. The chain carries TRBV5-1 and TRBJ2-1, with 7 bases lining up with TRBD1. Germline V lookup: CDR1 SGHRS, CDR2 YFSETQ. CDR3 length: 15 residues. Trimming cost V 1 base and J 2 bases; bases outside gene matches: 3.